This T cell receptor (beta chain) was sequenced in a study of human T cells and chemical hapten exposure. The overall study: After 6 days, upper back 0.01% DPC patch tests were scored. Chiefly women, the patients showed alopecia areata, totalis or universalis. Findings of the study overall: It was expanded TCRs that formed significantly more large CDR3 similarity clusters than controls did.

One entry per CDR3 protein results from TCRdb running MiXCR on the RACE reads. The sample has approximately 92,000 distinct CDR3 sequences; 9.5% to 12% are singletons. Ten or more counts support this clonotype. Its specificity is not known. The CDR3 sequence is 15 residues long. The V end was cut by 7 bases, the J end by 3 bases, with 19 bases between. The germline gives CDR1 MNHEY, CDR2 SVGEGT. Time point denoted: patch test 2, 6 weeks after DPC sensitization. Specified treatment: therapeutic diphenylcyclopropenone sensitization with weekly scalp DPC. Patches went on only after blood had been drawn each time.

The sample was whole blood, taken in connection with sensitization to the hapten diphenylcyclopropenone (DPC). The source is a woman aged 40 to 49 with alopecia areata. Some clones in this sample may be carry-over from other donors' samples. This rearrangement joins TRBV6-2 or TRBV6-3 to TRBJ2-7; D is undetermined. The CDR3 reads CASTLSRGPNYEQYF. The DNA of the CDR3 is TGTGCCAGCACCCTTTCGAGAGGACCGAACTACGAGCAGTACTTC.